The next 24 T cell receptor beta chains were all read from a single sample in a study of T cell responses to AZD1222 COVID-19 vaccine. This table comes from immunoSEQ multiplex PCR, and its TCRdb copy is limited to in-frame clones, with some not included. The table has more than 35,000 clones, 65% to 85% seen once. The sequencing used peripheral blood, collected on day 0 of AZD1222 vaccination. The receptors derive from an adult in good health.

This chain joins TRBV28 and TRBJ2-7; 10 bases align to TRBD2. CDR1 and CDR2 from the germline V gene are MDHEN and SYDVKM. CDR3 length: 14 amino acids. V trimming: 3 bases; J trimming: 7 bases; junction bases outside the gene matches: 6. CDR3 sequence: CASSFWLAGVEQYF. The CDR3 DNA sequence: TGTGCCAGCAGTTTTTGGCTAGCGGGAGTAGAGCAGTACTTC.

The CDR3 nucleotides read TGCGCCAGCAGCGGTTCCGGGCAGGGGTTGGCCGATGAGCAGTTCTTC. Protein product: CASSGSGQGLADEQFF. V is TRBV5-1 and J is TRBJ2-1; perhaps TRBD1 as D (6 bases). The V gene's germline CDR1 is SGHRS and CDR2 YFSETQ. V lost 4 bases to trimming and J lost 8 bases, with 22 bases between them. The CDR3 is 16 residues long.

The J gene is TRBJ2-3, the V gene TRBV15; D might be TRBD1 or TRBD2, each matching 5 bases. With 3 bases removed from V and 2 bases from J, the gap between germline ends came to 9 bases. Germline V gene lookup returns CDR1 LNHNV and CDR2 YYDKDF (reference sequence). The CDR3 covers 14 residues. CDR3: CATSRGTLTDTQYF. The CDR3 coding sequence is TGTGCCACCAGCAGGGGGACCCTCACAGATACGCAGTATTTT.

CDR3 bases: TGTGCCAGCAGTTCCGGGGGTTACAATGAGCAGTTCTTC. This translates into CASSSGGYNEQFF. The chain is built from TRBV7-9 and TRBJ2-1; possible D gene TRBD2, 6 bases. V was shortened by 6 bases and J by 4 bases, with 10 bases between the two germline ends. The CDR3 is made up of 13 amino acids. Germline-derived CDR1 and CDR2 are SEHNR and FQNEAQ (reference sequence). Variable domain in full (rest from reference TRBV7-9 and TRBJ2-1): DTGVSQNPRHKITKRGQNVTFRCDPISEHNRLYWYRQTLGQGPEFLTYFQNEAQLEKSRLLSDRFSAERPKGSFSTLEIQRTEQGDSAMYLCASSSGGYNEQFFGPGTRLTVL.

This clone was recorded only once. J is TRBJ1-2 and V is TRBV27, with 7 bases aligning to TRBD1. CDR3 size: 13 residues. V dropped 6 bases and J dropped 5; count of bases not matched to a gene: 6. Per germline, CDR1 MNHEY and CDR2 SMNVEV (reference sequence). The chain's CDR3 is CASRRDRTYGYTF. Written as DNA, the CDR3 is TGTGCCAGCAGGAGGGACAGAACGTATGGCTACACCTTC.

Only one count was recorded for this clone. Distinct nucleotide sequences in the sample also encode this CDR3. J is TRBJ1-5 and V is TRBV27; no definite D call. The CDR3 has 15 residues. Trimming cost V 3 bases and J 0 bases, with 9 bases left between them. In germline, CDR1 is MNHEY, CDR2 SMNVEV (reference sequence). CDR3 sequence reads: CASSLKALSNQPQHF. DNA of the CDR3: TGTGCCAGCAGTTTGAAGGCACTTAGCAATCAGCCCCAGCATTTT.

This clone was found a few times. The chain links TRBV7-3 to TRBJ2-3; 7 bases map to TRBD1. Germline CDR1 SGHTA, CDR2 FQGTGA. The CDR3 runs 13 residues. Germline trimming cut 3 bases from V and 4 bases from J; bases unmatched to any gene: 1. In DNA, the CDR3 is TGTGCCAGCAGCTTGACAGGGCCAGATACGCAGTATTTT. Translated, it gives CASSLTGPDTQYF.

The gene calls are TRBV4-1 and TRBJ2-5; 10 bases match TRBD2. CDR1 and CDR2 (germline): MGHRA, YSYEKL. This CDR3 region has 14 residues. V lost 2 bases, J lost 4 bases, and 1 base stayed unmatched. The CDR3 sequence: CASSQRTSGETQYF. The CDR3, as DNA: TGCGCCAGCAGCCAACGGACTAGCGGAGAGACCCAGTACTTC.

CDR3 coding DNA: TGTGCCAGTAGTATAGGAGGGGGACAGGGTAATCAGCCCCAGCATTTT. It specifies CASSIGGGQGNQPQHF. The V call is TRBV19, the J call TRBJ1-5; 9 positions match TRBD1. CDR3 length: 16 residues. CDR1 is LNHDA and CDR2 is SQIVND in the germline V gene (reference sequence). Trimming cost V 1 base and J 4 bases; bases outside gene matches: 5.

The J gene is TRBJ1-4, the V gene TRBV10-3, with 8 nucleotides matching TRBD1. Germline loops: CDR1 ENHRY, CDR2 SYGVKD. V trimming: 7 bases; J trimming: 6 bases; junction bases outside the gene matches: 7. There are 14 residues in the CDR3. The CDR3 loop reads CAIKEQGADEKLFF. CDR3 bases: TGTGCCATCAAGGAGCAGGGGGCCGATGAAAAACTGTTTTTT.

The chain has TRBV3-1 (or the pseudogene TRBV3-2) and TRBJ1-1; possible D gene TRBD1, 5 bases. The CDR3 contains 12 residues. Deletions cut 3 bases from V and 5 bases from J, with 7 bases between. Germline V CDR1 and CDR2: LGHDT, YNNKEL (reference sequence). In DNA, the CDR3 is TGTGCCAGCAGCCAGGGGGGGACTGAAGCTTTCTTT. Translation: CASSQGGTEAFF.

The gene calls are TRBV27 and TRBJ2-7; D is undetermined. Germline CDR1 MNHEY, CDR2 SMNVEV (reference sequence). Trimming took 4 bases from V and 6 from J, leaving 13 bases between them. The CDR3 covers 13 residues. The CDR3 region is CASSSFFSGEQYF. The CDR3, as DNA: TGTGCCAGCAGTTCGTTCTTCTCGGGCGAGCAGTACTTC.

The chain has TRBV29-1 and TRBJ1-1; 11 nucleotides agree with TRBD1. The CDR3 spans 13 residues. Germline CDR1 is SQVTM and CDR2 is ANQGSEA. V was pared by 7 bases and J by 6 bases, with 7 bases of the junction left unmatched. The CDR3 nucleotides are TGCAGCGCCTGGACAGGGGGCAGAGCTGAAGCTTTCTTT. The encoded protein is CSAWTGGRAEAFF. Filled out from reference TRBV29-1 and TRBJ1-1, the complete variable domain reads SAVISQKPSRDICQRGTSLTIQCQVDSQVTMMFWYRQQPGQSLTLIATANQGSEATYESGFVIDKFPISRPNLTFSTLTVSNMSPEDSSIYLCSAWTGGRAEAFFGQGTRLTVV.

The chain links TRBV27 to TRBJ1-5; TRBD1 matches at 8 bases. CDR1 MNHEY and CDR2 SMNVEV come from the germline V gene (reference sequence). With 0 bases clipped from V and 2 bases from J, the junction kept 6 bases outside the gene matches. The CDR3 runs 17 residues. This chain's CDR3 is CASSLSRGTGRNQPQHF. The CDR3 nucleotides read TGTGCCAGCAGTTTATCGCGGGGGACAGGACGCAATCAGCCCCAGCATTTT.

This chain links TRBV7-9 with TRBJ2-3; 12 bases are a match to TRBD2. Germline assignment: CDR1 SEHNR and CDR2 FQNEAQ (reference sequence). CDR3 length: 18 amino acids. The J segment lost 1 base and the V segment lost 4 bases, leaving 9 bases of the junction unmatched. The CDR3 region is CASSSDRGTSGRTDTQYF. As DNA, the CDR3 is TGTGCCAGCAGCTCGGACAGGGGGACTAGCGGGCGCACAGATACGCAGTATTTT.

The chain joins TRBV12-3 or TRBV12-4 to TRBJ1-1; D unclear. The ends were cut back, 0 bases at V and 6 bases at J, with 2 bases in the middle. The CDR3 length is 11 residues. Here the CDR3 DNA reads TGTGCCAGCAGTTTAGCGGCTGAAGCTTTCTTT. It is translated as CASSLAAEAFF.

This clone was picked up one time. The rearrangement joins TRBV28 to TRBJ1-3, with unresolved D. The CDR3 length is 14 residues. The germline V gene encodes CDR1 MDHEN and CDR2 SYDVKM. Trimming pared 6 bases from V and 0 bases from J, leaving 9 bases between. The chain's CDR3 is CASRILLSGNTIYF. The CDR3, as DNA: TGTGCCAGCAGGATACTGCTCTCTGGAAACACCATATATTTT.

The rearrangement uses TRBV9 and TRBJ2-2, with a weak D call TRBD2 (5 bases). Germline V gene data show CDR1 as SGDLS and CDR2 as YYNGEE. The CDR3 is 13 residues long. The V and J ends lost 0 bases and 5 bases respectively, with 5 bases between them. CDR3: CASSVAGTGELFF. The CDR3 DNA reads TGTGCCAGCAGCGTAGCGGGGACCGGGGAGCTGTTTTTT.

The chain has TRBV11-2 and TRBJ2-6; a weak D match, TRBD1 (5 bases). The germline V and J ends were trimmed by 4 bases and 0 bases, with 16 bases remaining between them. The length of the CDR3 is 18 residues. Germline V gives CDR1 SGHAT, CDR2 FQNNGV. The CDR3 is CASSSPLGQDSGANVLTF. DNA for the CDR3: TGTGCCAGCAGCTCCCCCCTTGGACAAGACTCTGGGGCCAACGTCCTGACTTTC.

V gene TRBV5-1 combines with J gene TRBJ2-5; D is possibly TRBD1 (6 bases). The V and J ends lost 0 bases and 1 base respectively, with 10 bases between them. The CDR3 has 15 amino acids. The germline gives CDR1 SGHRS, CDR2 YFSETQ. The CDR3 nucleotides are TGCGCCAGCAGCTTGGATGGGGGCGGCCAAGAGACCCAGTACTTC. Translating it yields CASSLDGGGQETQYF.

This chain connects TRBV10-3 to TRBJ2-6; tentative D call: TRBD2 (6 bases). This CDR3 spans 15 amino acids. CDR1 is ENHRY and CDR2 is SYGVKD in the germline V gene. The V end lost 3 bases, the J end lost 2 bases, and 8 bases lay between the germline ends. The DNA of the CDR3 is TGTGCCATCAGTGAAGGGGAGGCTGGGGCCAACGTCCTGACTTTC. It encodes CAISEGEAGANVLTF.

The rearrangement joins TRBV30 to TRBJ1-2, with D unclear. CDR1 and CDR2 (germline): GTSNPN, SVGIG (reference sequence). Trimming took 0 bases from V and 2 from J, leaving 7 bases between them. The CDR3 loop spans 13 amino acids. The CDR3 bases are TGTGCCTGGAGTGTGTCAAGGAACTATGGCTACACCTTC. It encodes CAWSVSRNYGYTF. The full variable domain, rest sourced from reference TRBV30 and TRBJ1-2, is SQTIHQWPATLVQPVGSPLSLECTVEGTSNPNLYWYRQAAGRGLQLLFYSVGIGQISSEVPQNLSASRPQDRQFILSSKKLLLSDSGFYLCAWSVSRNYGYTFGSGTRLTVV.

This clone showed up just once. This chain uses TRBV7-9 with TRBJ2-3, with 8 bases fitting TRBD2. CDR3 length: 17 residues. In germline, CDR1 is SEHNR, CDR2 FQNEAQ (reference sequence). The V and J ends lost 0 bases and 8 bases, in that order; junction bases with no gene match: 13. The CDR3 is CASSLAEASGSAGTQYF. CDR3 nucleotides: TGTGCCAGCAGCTTAGCGGAGGCCAGCGGGAGCGCCGGTACGCAGTATTTT.

V and J are TRBV7-2 and TRBJ1-2; D is uncertain. The V gene's germline CDR1 is SGHTA and CDR2 FQGNSA. V lost 8 bases to trimming and J lost 3 bases, with 16 bases between them. The CDR3 spans 14 residues. The CDR3 loop is CASSPRADHYGYTF. The CDR3 DNA reads as TGTGCCAGCTCCCCCCGAGCCGATCACTATGGCTACACCTTC.